The rows below give T cell receptor beta chains drawn from one sample of a study of blood T cell repertoires in COVID-19. Clones were read by immunoSEQ multiplex PCR, and TCRdb kept only the in-frame ones, dropping some. The sample has hundreds of thousands of clones, nearly 90% seen once. The sequenced material came from peripheral blood. All receptors derive from a woman aged 18-29 years who had recovered from COVID-19. CDR3s include the opening cysteine and the closing phenylalanine or tryptophan. A D gene is named only where the DNA matches it firmly. Clone size is stated in some rows and not others, as once, few, many or a class when expanded.

-	-	TRBV7-8	TRBJ2-7	CASSSGLPPYEQYF	TGTGCCAGCAGCTCGGGACTGCCACCCTACGAGCAGTACTTC
-	TRBD2	TRBV28	TRBJ2-7	CASGMHSGRHEQYF	TGTGCCAGCGGGATGCATAGCGGGAGGCACGAGCAGTACTTC
-	TRBD2	TRBV27	TRBJ2-3	CASSSPGLALDTQYF	TGTGCCAGCAGTTCCCCGGGACTAGCTTTGGATACGCAGTATTTT
-	TRBD1	TRBV5-1	TRBJ1-1	CASTGGTEAFF	TGCGCCAGCACAGGGGGCACTGAAGCTTTCTTT
-	-	TRBV19	TRBJ2-7	CASSMNSNSYEQYF	TGTGCCAGTAGTATGAACAGCAACTCCTACGAGCAGTACTTC
-	TRBD2	TRBV5-1	TRBJ2-1	CASTPGTSRPGEQFF	TGCGCCAGCACCCCGGGGACTAGCAGACCCGGGGAGCAGTTCTTC
-	TRBD1	TRBV6-5	TRBJ2-1	CASTWDSAKFF	TGTGCCAGCACGTGGGACAGCGCCAAGTTCTTC
-	TRBD1	TRBV3-1/TRBV3-2	TRBJ1-5	CASSPGQASNQPQHF	TGTGCCAGCAGCCCAGGACAGGCAAGCAATCAGCCCCAGCATTTT
-	TRBD1	TRBV7-9	TRBJ2-7	CATPGQGAYEQYF	TGTGCCACTCCGGGGCAGGGGGCTTACGAGCAGTACTTC
-	-	TRBV4-3	TRBJ1-5	CASSQGYRVNQPQHF	TGCGCCAGCAGCCAAGGTTACCGAGTAAATCAGCCCCAGCATTTT
-	-	TRBV4-2	TRBJ2-7	CASSQGLSGNEQYF	TGTGCCAGCAGCCAAGGTCTGTCGGGTAATGAGCAGTACTTC
-	TRBD1	TRBV10-2	TRBJ1-2	CASSGFRDRGRRGYGYTF	TGCGCCAGCAGTGGCTTCCGGGACAGGGGGCGCCGCGGCTATGGCTACACCTTC
-	-	TRBV18	TRBJ1-1	CASSRGMDTEAFF	TGTGCCAGCTCACGAGGTATGGACACTGAAGCTTTCTTT
many	-	TRBV7-3	TRBJ1-1	CASSLSGRLNTEAFF	TGTGCCAGCAGCTTAAGCGGCAGATTGAACACTGAAGCTTTCTTT
-	TRBD1	TRBV6-5	TRBJ2-6	CASSYTGGSGANVLTF	TGTGCCAGCAGTTACACAGGGGGCTCTGGGGCCAACGTCCTGACTTTC
few	TRBD1	TRBV25-1	TRBJ1-5	CASSDGTGSNQPQHF	TGTGCCAGCAGTGACGGGACAGGGAGCAATCAGCCCCAGCATTTT
few	-	TRBV6-4	TRBJ2-7	CASNETRRPGGSYEQYF	TGTGCCAGCAACGAGACTAGGCGTCCAGGAGGATCCTACGAGCAGTACTTC
-	-	TRBV11-2	TRBJ2-7	CASSLINEQYF	TGTGCCAGCAGCTTAATCAACGAGCAGTACTTC
-	-	TRBV10-1	TRBJ2-7	CASNWTESYEQYF	TGCGCCAGCAATTGGACAGAATCCTACGAGCAGTACTTC
-	-	TRBV6-5	TRBJ2-5	CASSYAGRETQYF	TGTGCCAGCAGTTACGCAGGGCGGGAGACCCAGTACTTC
-	-	TRBV30	TRBJ1-2	CAGGGQTLTGYTF	TGTGCCGGGGGGGGCCAAACCCTGACTGGCTACACCTTC
few	-	TRBV7-3	TRBJ2-2	CASSTQGNTGELFF	TGTGCCAGCAGCACCCAGGGGAACACCGGGGAGCTGTTTTTT
-	-	TRBV18	TRBJ1-5	CASSPGGPISNQPQHF	TGTGCCAGCTCACCAGGAGGACCCATTAGCAATCAGCCCCAGCATTTT
-	-	TRBV6-1	TRBJ2-1	CASSGPGHGLWNEQFF	TGTGCCAGCAGTGGGCCGGGACATGGACTTTGGAATGAGCAGTTCTTC
once	TRBD2	TRBV7-8	TRBJ2-5	CASSLAAWGGETQYF	TGTGCCAGCAGCTTAGCCGCATGGGGAGGGGAGACCCAGTACTTC
-	-	TRBV4-2	TRBJ1-1	CASSVPGVMNTEAFF	TGTGCCAGCAGCGTACCAGGGGTCATGAACACTGAAGCTTTCTTT
-	-	TRBV24-1	TRBJ2-6	CATSGRLSSGANVLTF	TGTGCCACCAGTGGCAGGTTAAGCTCTGGGGCCAACGTCCTGACTTTC
-	TRBD2	TRBV7-3	TRBJ2-1	CASSQAGGQNNEQFF	TGTGCCAGCAGCCAAGCGGGAGGCCAGAACAATGAGCAGTTCTTC
-	-	TRBV6-6	TRBJ2-3	CASSEDISTDTQYF	TGTGCCAGCAGCGAGGACATAAGCACAGATACGCAGTATTTT
-	-	TRBV4-1	TRBJ1-1	CASSQGPGHPEAFF	TGCGCCAGCAGCCAAGGGCCCGGACACCCTGAAGCTTTCTTT
-	TRBD2	TRBV18	TRBJ2-2	CASSPRLAGATGELFF	TGTGCCAGCTCACCACGACTAGCGGGAGCCACCGGGGAGCTGTTTTTT
-	TRBD2	TRBV4-1	TRBJ2-1	CASSQRLAGAWDEQFF	TGCGCCAGCAGCCAACGGCTAGCGGGAGCGTGGGATGAGCAGTTCTTC
-	TRBD1	TRBV7-3	TRBJ1-1	CASSSTGSSTEAFF	TGTGCCAGCAGCTCGACAGGGTCGAGTACTGAAGCTTTCTTT
once	-	TRBV9	TRBJ2-2	CASSPLVWATGELFF	TGTGCCAGCAGCCCCCTGGTTTGGGCCACCGGGGAGCTGTTTTTT
-	-	TRBV27	TRBJ1-1	CASSLSRENLLRAFF	TGTGCCAGCAGTTTATCTAGGGAGAACTTGTTAAGGGCTTTCTTT
-	TRBD2	TRBV6-5	TRBJ2-5	CASSPGLAQETQYF	TGTGCCAGCAGTCCCGGACTAGCGCAAGAGACCCAGTACTTC
-	-	TRBV18	TRBJ1-2	CASSPLSTGLDGYTF	TGTGCCAGCTCACCCCTATCTACAGGGTTGGATGGCTACACCTTC
-	TRBD1	TRBV15	TRBJ1-2	CATSNAQGAGYGYTF	TGTGCCACCAGCAACGCACAGGGGGCTGGCTATGGCTACACCTTC
-	-	TRBV9	TRBJ2-7	CASSGPHFYEQYF	TGTGCCAGCAGCGGGCCTCATTTCTACGAGCAGTACTTC
once	-	TRBV18	TRBJ1-3	CASSPGGHSGNTIYF	TGTGCCAGCTCACCTGGGGGCCACTCTGGAAACACCATATATTTT